This T cell receptor beta chain was retrieved from a study of blood T cell repertoires in COVID-19. As for the study in general: Specimens from acute and convalescent COVID-19 originated in the United States, Italy and Spain. PBMCs, B-cell-depleted T cells, or T cells provided the cDNA or gDNA that made up the material.

As handled by the study authors: Nucleated cell counts were estimated from reference gene primer amplification. Here immunoSEQ multiplex PCR was the method, and the copy in TCRdb shows in-frame clones only, minus some. That table is the source of V, J and clone size, and D and trimming were worked out from the DNA. This sample yields about 100,000 clones, of which more than 75% are seen a single time; around 13% belongs to the top ten. Source material: peripheral blood. The clonotype comes from a human donor in a cohort sampled during active COVID-19.

CDR3: CASGEGGFYQETQYF. The DNA for the CDR3 is TGTGCTAGTGGGGAGGGGGGGTTTTACCAAGAGACCCAGTACTTC. The chain is built from TRBV12-5 and TRBJ2-5; tentative D call: TRBD2 (7 bases). Trimming shortened V by 6 bases and J by 0 bases, and 14 bases separated the two germline ends. Germline assignment: CDR1 LGHNT and CDR2 FRNRAP. The CDR3 runs 15 residues.